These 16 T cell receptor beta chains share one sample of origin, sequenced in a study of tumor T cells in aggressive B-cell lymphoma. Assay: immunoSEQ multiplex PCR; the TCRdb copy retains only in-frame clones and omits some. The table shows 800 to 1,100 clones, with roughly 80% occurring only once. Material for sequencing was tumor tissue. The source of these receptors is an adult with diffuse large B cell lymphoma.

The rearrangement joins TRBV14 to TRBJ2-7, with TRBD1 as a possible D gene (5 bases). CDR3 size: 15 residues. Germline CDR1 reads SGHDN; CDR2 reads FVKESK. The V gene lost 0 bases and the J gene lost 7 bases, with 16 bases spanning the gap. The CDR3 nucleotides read TGTGCCAGCAGCCAAGACGTGGACAAGGACGGGGAGCAGTACTTC. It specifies CASSQDVDKDGEQYF. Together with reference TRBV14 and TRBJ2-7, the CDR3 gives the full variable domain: EAGVTQFPSHSVIEKGQTVTLRCDPISGHDNLYWYRRVMGKEIKFLLHFVKESKQDESGMPNNRFLAERTGGTYSTLKVQPAELEDSGVYFCASSQDVDKDGEQYFGPGTRLTVT.

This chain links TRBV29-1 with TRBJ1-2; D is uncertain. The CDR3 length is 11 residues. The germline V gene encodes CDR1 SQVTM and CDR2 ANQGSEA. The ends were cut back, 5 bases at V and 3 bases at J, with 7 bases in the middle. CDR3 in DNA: TGCAGCGTTTCCCGAGACTATGGCTACACCTTC. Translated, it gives CSVSRDYGYTF.

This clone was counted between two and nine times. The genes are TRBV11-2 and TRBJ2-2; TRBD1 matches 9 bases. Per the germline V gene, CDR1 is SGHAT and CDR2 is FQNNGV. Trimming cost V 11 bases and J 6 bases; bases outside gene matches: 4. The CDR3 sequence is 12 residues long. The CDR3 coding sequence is TGTGCCGGGACAGGGTTACCCGGGGAGCTGTTTTTT. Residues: CAGTGLPGELFF.

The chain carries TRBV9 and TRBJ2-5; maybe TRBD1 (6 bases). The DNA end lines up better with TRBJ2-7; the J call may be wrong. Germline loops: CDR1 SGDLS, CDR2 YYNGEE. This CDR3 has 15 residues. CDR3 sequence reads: CASSPHRDITYEQYF. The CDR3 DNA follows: TGTGCCAGCAGCCCCCACCGGGACATCACCTACGAGCAGTACTTC.

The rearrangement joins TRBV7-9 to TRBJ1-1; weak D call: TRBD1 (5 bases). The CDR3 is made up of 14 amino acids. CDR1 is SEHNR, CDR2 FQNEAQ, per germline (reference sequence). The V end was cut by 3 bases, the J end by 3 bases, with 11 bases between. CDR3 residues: CASSLVGHDTEAFF. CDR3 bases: TGTGCCAGCAGCTTGGTGGGGCACGACACTGAAGCTTTCTTT. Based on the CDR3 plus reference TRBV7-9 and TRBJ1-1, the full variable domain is DTGVSQNPRHKITKRGQNVTFRCDPISEHNRLYWYRQTLGQGPEFLTYFQNEAQLEKSRLLSDRFSAERPKGSFSTLEIQRTEQGDSAMYLCASSLVGHDTEAFFGQGTRLTVV.

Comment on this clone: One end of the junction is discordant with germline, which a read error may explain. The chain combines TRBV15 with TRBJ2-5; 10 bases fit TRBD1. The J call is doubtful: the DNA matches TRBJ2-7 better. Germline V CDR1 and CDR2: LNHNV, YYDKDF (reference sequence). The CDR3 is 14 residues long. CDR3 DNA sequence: TGTGCCATCAGCAGGGACAGGGGCCCCTACGAGCAGTACTTC. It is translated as CAISRDRGPYEQYF.

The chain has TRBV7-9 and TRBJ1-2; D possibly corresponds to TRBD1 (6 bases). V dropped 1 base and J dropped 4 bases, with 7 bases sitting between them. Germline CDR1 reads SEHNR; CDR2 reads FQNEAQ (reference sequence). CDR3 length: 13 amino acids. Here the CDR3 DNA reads TGTGCCAGCAGCTTAGGGGGGCCCTATGGCTACACCTTC. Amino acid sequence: CASSLGGPYGYTF.

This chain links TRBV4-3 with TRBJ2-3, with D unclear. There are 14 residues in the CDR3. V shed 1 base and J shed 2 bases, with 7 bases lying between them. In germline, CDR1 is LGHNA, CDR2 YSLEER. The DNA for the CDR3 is TGCGCCAGCAGCCAAGGGGCCTACACAGATACGCAGTATTTT. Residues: CASSQGAYTDTQYF.

The CDR3 bases are TGTGCCAGCAGCACCCCGAGGGCCGGCAATCAGCCCCAGCATTTT. It yields the protein CASSTPRAGNQPQHF. The chain has TRBV28 and TRBJ1-5; D is unresolved. Trimming pared 6 bases from V and 2 bases from J, leaving 14 bases between. Germline lookup yields CDR1 MDHEN and CDR2 SYDVKM. This CDR3 is built from 15 residues. Together with reference TRBV28 and TRBJ1-5, the CDR3 gives the full variable domain: DVKVTQSSRYLVKRTGEKVFLECVQDMDHENMFWYRQDPGLGLRLIYFSYDVKMKEKGDIPEGYSVSREKKERFSLILESASTNQTSMYLCASSTPRAGNQPQHFGDGTRLSIL.

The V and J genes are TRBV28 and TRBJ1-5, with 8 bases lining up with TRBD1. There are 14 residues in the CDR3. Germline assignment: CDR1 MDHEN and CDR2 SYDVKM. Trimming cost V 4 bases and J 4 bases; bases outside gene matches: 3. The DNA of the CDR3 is TGTGCCAGCAGTTCCGGACAGGGAAATCAGCCCCAGCATTTT. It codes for CASSSGQGNQPQHF.

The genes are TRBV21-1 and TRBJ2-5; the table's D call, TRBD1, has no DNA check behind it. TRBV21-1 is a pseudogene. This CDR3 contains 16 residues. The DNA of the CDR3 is TGTGCCAGCAGCAAAGCTAGGACAGGGGGCCAAGAGACCCAGTACTTC. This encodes CASSKARTGGQETQYF.

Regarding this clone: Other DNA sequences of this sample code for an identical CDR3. CDR3 sequence: CASSSDRLHEQYF. The CDR3 DNA reads as TGTGCCAGCAGCTCTGACAGGCTTCACGAGCAGTACTTC. The chain joins TRBV11-3 to TRBJ2-7; D might be TRBD1 (6 bases). The V gene lost 4 bases and the J gene lost 5 bases, with 12 bases spanning the gap. CDR3 length equals 13 residues. The germline gives CDR1 SGHNT, CDR2 YENEEA.

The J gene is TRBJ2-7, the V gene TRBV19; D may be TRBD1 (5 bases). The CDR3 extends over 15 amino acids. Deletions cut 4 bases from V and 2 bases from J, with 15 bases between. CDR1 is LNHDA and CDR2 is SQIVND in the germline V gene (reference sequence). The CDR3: CASSSESGITYEQYF. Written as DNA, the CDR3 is TGTGCCAGTAGTAGCGAATCAGGGATAACCTACGAGCAGTACTTC.

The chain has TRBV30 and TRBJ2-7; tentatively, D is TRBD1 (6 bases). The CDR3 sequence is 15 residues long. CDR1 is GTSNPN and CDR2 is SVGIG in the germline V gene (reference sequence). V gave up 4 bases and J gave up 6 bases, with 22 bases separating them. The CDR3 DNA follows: TGTGCCTGGACCCAGACAGGTGGTCTTCTCAGCGAGCAGTACTTC. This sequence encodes CAWTQTGGLLSEQYF.

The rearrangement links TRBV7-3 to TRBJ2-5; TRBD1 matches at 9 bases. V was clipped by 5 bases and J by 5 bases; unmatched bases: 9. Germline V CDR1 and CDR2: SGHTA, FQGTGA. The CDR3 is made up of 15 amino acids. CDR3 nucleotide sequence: TGTGCCAGCAGCGCCAGGACAGGGGAGGAGGAGACCCAGTACTTC. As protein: CASSARTGEEETQYF. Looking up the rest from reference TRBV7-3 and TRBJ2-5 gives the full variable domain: GAGVSQTPSNKVTEKGKYVELRCDPISGHTALYWYRQSLGQGPEFLIYFQGTGAADDSGLPNDRFFAVRPEGSVSTLKIQRTERGDSAVYLCASSARTGEEETQYFGPGTRLLVL.

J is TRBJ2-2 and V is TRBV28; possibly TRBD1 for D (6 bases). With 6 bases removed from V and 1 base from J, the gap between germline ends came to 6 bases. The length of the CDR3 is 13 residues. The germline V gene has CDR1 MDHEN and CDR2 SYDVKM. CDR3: CASRTGNTGELFF. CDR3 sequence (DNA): TGTGCCAGCAGGACAGGGAACACCGGGGAGCTGTTTTTT.